The 8 T cell receptor beta chains in this list originate from one sample, sequenced in a study of Graves' ophthalmopathy and Graves' hyperthyroidism. For repertoire sequencing, the TCR beta CDR3 regions were amplified from RNA transcripts. An opening RT-PCR round employed HTBI primers and preceded a second-round multiplex PCR. TCRdb passed the multiplex PCR reads through MiXCR, listing each CDR3 protein once. The sample contains around 520,000 distinct CDR3 sequences, approximately 37% of which appear only once. The sequenced sample was peripheral blood or thyroid tissue (not recorded which). These receptors came from an adult man with Graves' hyperthyroidism.

With respect to this clonotype: A clone one base away is much larger, so this may be a read error. The chain joins TRBV6-1 to TRBJ2-7; possible D gene TRBD2, 6 bases. Deletions cut 5 bases from V and 6 bases from J, with 14 bases between. The CDR3 has 13 amino acids. The germline gives CDR1 MNHNS, CDR2 SASEGT. The CDR3 bases are TGTGCCAGCAGTTTATCGGGAGTCCTCGAGCAGTACTTC. This translates into CASSLSGVLEQYF.

The chain combines TRBV20-1 with TRBJ2-6; TRBD2 matches 7 bases. The junction had 12 bases not matched to a gene; V was cut back by 6 bases and J by 4 bases. The CDR3 has 16 amino acids. The germline gives CDR1 DFQATT, CDR2 SNEGSKA (reference sequence). For the CDR3, the DNA is TGCAGTGCAATCGGGGGGACCTGGAAGGGGGCCAACGTCCTGACTTTC. Translating gives CSAIGGTWKGANVLTF.

There are a few counts of this clonotype. The limits of the CDR3 on the DNA are not certain, so only TCRdb's listed CDR3 is given. V and J are TRBV4-1 and TRBJ2-7; no DNA check was done on the table's D call, TRBD1. In germline, CDR1 is MGHRA, CDR2 YSYEKL. The length of the CDR3 is 17 amino acids, counting both ends. CDR3 in amino acids: CASSQRFGPGEAYEQYF.

V usage is TRBV20-1 and J usage is TRBJ1-2; D uncertain. Germline values: CDR1 DFQATT, CDR2 SNEGSKA (reference sequence). This CDR3 is built from 12 residues. V shed 4 bases and J shed 3 bases, with 9 bases lying between them. CDR3 residues: CSAINWDYGYTF. The CDR3, as DNA: TGCAGTGCTATAAACTGGGACTATGGCTACACCTTC.

This clonotype was seen at least ten times. This chain connects TRBV7-9 to TRBJ1-1; D not certain. Germline lookup yields CDR1 SEHNR and CDR2 FQNEAQ (reference sequence). Trimming left V 1 base short and J 4 bases short, with 13 bases between. CDR3 length: 15 residues. The CDR3 region has the DNA TGTGCCAGCAGCTTAGATGAGGGTAAATCCACTGAAGCTTTCTTT. This sequence encodes CASSLDEGKSTEAFF. The entire variable domain, with the rest obtained from reference TRBV7-9 and TRBJ1-1, is as follows: DTGVSQNPRHKITKRGQNVTFRCDPISEHNRLYWYRQTLGQGPEFLTYFQNEAQLEKSRLLSDRFSAERPKGSFSTLEIQRTEQGDSAMYLCASSLDEGKSTEAFFGQGTRLTVV.

The gene calls are TRBV27 and TRBJ1-2; D call uncertain. Germline CDR1 reads MNHEY; CDR2 reads SMNVEV (reference sequence). V lost 1 base and J 4 bases, leaving 13 bases between the germline ends. The CDR3 sequence is 15 residues long. Written as DNA, the CDR3 is TGTGCCAGCAGTTTATTTCGGGAGGCCCCCTATGGCTACACCTTC. Translated: CASSLFREAPYGYTF.

This chain uses TRBV10-3 with TRBJ1-2, with D maybe TRBD1 (5 bases). V was pared by 3 bases and J by 7 bases, with 18 bases between. The CDR3 runs to 15 residues. The V gene's germline CDR1 is ENHRY and CDR2 SYGVKD. The CDR3 DNA is TGTGCCATCAGTGAAAGGGGTAAGGGTCCCGGTGGCTACACCTTC. As protein: CAISERGKGPGGYTF.

This clonotype was seen once. The rearrangement uses TRBV6-1 and TRBJ1-2; D is perhaps TRBD1 (6 bases). Looked up from germline, CDR1 is MNHNS and CDR2 is SASEGT. The CDR3 covers 12 residues. V dropped 10 bases and J dropped 8 bases, with 17 bases sitting between them. CDR3 sequence reads: CAIRGDKGGYTF. The CDR3 coding sequence is TGTGCCATCAGGGGAGACAAAGGCGGCTACACCTTC.